Below, 32 T cell receptor beta chains from the same sample are listed, as sequenced in a study of blood T cell repertoires in COVID-19. Sequenced by immunoSEQ multiplex PCR; TCRdb stores in-frame clones only, minus some. The data hold around 270,000 clones, with 80% to 85% observed a single time. Input material: peripheral blood. These receptors originate from a person aged 70 to 85 with COVID-19, enrolled during active disease.

V usage is TRBV5-1 and J usage is TRBJ2-2; D gene unclear. V dropped 2 bases and J dropped 4 bases, with 21 bases sitting between them. CDR1 and CDR2 (germline): SGHRS, YFSETQ. The CDR3 runs to 18 residues. CDR3: CASSFYPRRGSSTGELFF. CDR3 DNA sequence: TGCGCCAGCAGCTTCTACCCCCGACGAGGCAGTTCCACCGGGGAGCTGTTTTTT. The variable domain in full, completed from reference TRBV5-1 and TRBJ2-2, reads KAGVTQTPRYLIKTRGQQVTLSCSPISGHRSVSWYQQTPGQGLQFLFEYFSETQRNKGNFPGRFSGRQFSNSRSEMNVSTLELGDSALYLCASSFYPRRGSSTGELFFGEGSRLTVL.

The CDR3 DNA is TGTGCCAGCAGTTTAATCCCGGGACAGGATTCCTACGAGCAGTACTTC. This codes for CASSLIPGQDSYEQYF. The rearrangement uses TRBV27 and TRBJ2-7; 8 bases align to TRBD1. Germline V gene data show CDR1 as MNHEY and CDR2 as SMNVEV (reference sequence). The ends lost 2 bases at V and 1 base at J; junction bases unmatched: 7. The CDR3 runs 16 residues.

The V call is TRBV7-9, the J call TRBJ1-4, with D uncertain. CDR1 is SEHNR and CDR2 is FQNEAQ in the germline V gene (reference sequence). The CDR3 is 14 residues long. The V end was cut by 1 base, the J end by 8 bases, with 11 bases between. The CDR3 region has the DNA TGTGCCAGCAGCTTAGGGTCGGGTACCGAAAAACTGTTTTTT. This encodes CASSLGSGTEKLFF.

This rearrangement joins TRBV7-2 to TRBJ1-5; D not resolved. This CDR3 contains 13 residues. Germline V gene lookup returns CDR1 SGHTA and CDR2 FQGNSA. V was shortened by 6 bases and J by 4 bases, with 10 bases between the two germline ends. The CDR3 loop is CASRPTENQPQHF. In DNA, the CDR3 is TGTGCCAGCAGACCGACGGAGAATCAGCCCCAGCATTTT.

V usage is TRBV5-8 and J usage is TRBJ1-6, with TRBD1 as a possible D gene (6 bases). Trimming pared 2 bases from V and 7 bases from J, leaving 13 bases between. The germline V gene encodes CDR1 SGHTS and CDR2 YDEGEE. The CDR3 runs to 15 residues. As DNA, the CDR3 is TGTGCCAGCAGCTTTCCAAGGACAGAAAATTCACCCCTCCACTTT. This gives the protein CASSFPRTENSPLHF.

This clone was seen only a few times. The chain carries TRBV20-1 and TRBJ1-4; a possible D gene is TRBD1 (6 bases). This CDR3 has 15 residues. Germline V gene sequence: CDR1 DFQATT, CDR2 SNEGSKA (reference sequence). Trimming left V 4 bases short and J 0 bases short, with 12 bases between. This CDR3 reads CSATEGGATNEKLFF. CDR3 nucleotide sequence: TGCAGTGCTACTGAGGGGGGGGCAACTAATGAAAAACTGTTTTTT.

This chain joins TRBV6-1 and TRBJ2-1, with D unresolved. Deletions cut 2 bases from V and 8 bases from J, with 10 bases between. The CDR3 is 13 residues long. Germline CDR1 is MNHNS and CDR2 is SASEGT. CDR3 coding DNA: TGTGCCAGCAGTGAATTGTTTGCGGATGAGCAGTTCTTC. Translated: CASSELFADEQFF.

This clone was seen a few times. Other DNA sequences in this sample translate to the same CDR3. This sequence joins TRBV28 and TRBJ1-2; possibly TRBD1 for D (6 bases). The ends were cut back, 5 bases at V and 2 bases at J, with 6 bases in the middle. Germline CDR1 reads MDHEN; CDR2 reads SYDVKM. The CDR3 covers 12 residues. The CDR3 is CASSTGNYGYTF. CDR3 sequence (DNA): TGTGCCAGCAGTACAGGGAACTATGGCTACACCTTC.

The V and J genes are TRBV27 and TRBJ2-5; no firm D call. CDR1 and CDR2 (germline): MNHEY, SMNVEV (reference sequence). V was cut by 5 bases and J by 1 base, with 11 bases left in between. This CDR3 has 14 residues. The chain's CDR3 is CASSPSLSQETQYF. CDR3 coding DNA: TGTGCCAGCAGTCCGTCGCTCAGCCAAGAGACCCAGTACTTC.

The chain has TRBV28 and TRBJ1-6; no reliable D call. The CDR3 extends over 12 amino acids. The V gene's germline CDR1 is MDHEN and CDR2 SYDVKM. V lost 8 bases and J lost 10, with 12 bases in between. The CDR3 nucleotides are TGTGCCAGCGTCAGCCCGGGATCACCCCTCCACTTT. Protein sequence: CASVSPGSPLHF.

This clone was seen only a few times. The chain employs TRBV9 and TRBJ1-3, with D possibly TRBD1 on 5 matching bases. V lost 0 bases, J lost 0 bases, and 7 bases lay in between. The CDR3 covers 15 residues. Germline V gene lookup returns CDR1 SGDLS and CDR2 YYNGEE. The CDR3, as DNA: TGTGCCAGCAGCGTAGAACAGGACTCTGGAAACACCATATATTTT. Translation gives CASSVEQDSGNTIYF.

The chain employs TRBV5-6 and TRBJ2-5; D not resolved. The CDR3 is made up of 11 amino acids. The germline V gene has CDR1 SGHDT and CDR2 YYEEEE. V shed 1 base and J shed 6 bases, with 4 bases lying between them. CDR3 sequence reads: CASSLSKTQYF. CDR3 sequence (DNA): TGTGCCAGCAGCTTGAGCAAGACCCAGTACTTC. The variable domain in full, completed from reference TRBV5-6 and TRBJ2-5, reads DAGVTQSPTHLIKTRGQQVTLRCSPKSGHDTVSWYQQALGQGPQFIFQYYEEEERQRGNFPDRFSGHQFPNYSSELNVNALLLGDSALYLCASSLSKTQYFGPGTRLLVL.

The J gene is TRBJ1-6, the V gene TRBV18; D not certain. Germline values: CDR1 KGHSH, CDR2 LQKENI. Trimming removed 1 base at V and 7 bases at J, with 11 bases between. CDR3 length equals 15 residues. The DNA for the CDR3 is TGTGCCAGCTCACCACGCCTAGAAAGCAATTCACCCCTCCACTTT. Its protein product is CASSPRLESNSPLHF.

This clone was counted many times. The genes are TRBV10-3 and TRBJ2-4; 10 bases line up with TRBD1. Germline V CDR1 and CDR2: ENHRY, SYGVKD. V was clipped by 5 bases and J by 0 bases; unmatched bases: 13. The CDR3 totals 19 residues. CDR3 amino acids: CAISNDRGQGKLAKNIQYF. CDR3 coding DNA: TGTGCCATCAGTAATGACAGGGGGCAGGGGAAACTAGCCAAAAACATTCAGTACTTC.

This clone was counted only a few times. The chain is built from TRBV19 and TRBJ1-1; D ambiguous. V was clipped by 11 bases and J by 1 base, with 17 bases between them. The CDR3 covers 14 residues. The germline gives CDR1 LNHDA, CDR2 SQIVND (reference sequence). CDR3 sequence reads: CALGVDGKNTEAFF. DNA for the CDR3: TGTGCCCTAGGTGTGGACGGGAAGAACACTGAAGCTTTCTTT.

This chain links TRBV3-1 (or the pseudogene TRBV3-2) with TRBJ2-3, with 8 bases lining up with TRBD1. The trim removed 7 bases at V and 4 bases at J, leaving 13 bases unmatched. Germline V gives CDR1 LGHDT, CDR2 YNNKEL (reference sequence). This CDR3 contains 16 residues. For the CDR3, the DNA is TGTGCCAGCAAACCCCCCCCCAGGGGGCGTGCAGATACGCAGTATTTT. It yields the protein CASKPPPRGRADTQYF.

The J gene is TRBJ2-3, the V gene TRBV6-2 or TRBV6-3, with a tentative D call TRBD2 (5 bases). Trimming took off 2 bases at V and 0 bases at J, with 12 bases between the two ends. CDR3 length: 16 amino acids. Looked up from germline, CDR1 is MNHEY and CDR2 is SVGEGT. The CDR3 loop reads CASSYGRTGSTDTQYF. The CDR3, as DNA: TGTGCCAGCAGTTACGGGCGGACGGGGAGCACAGATACGCAGTATTTT.

CDR3 region: CASSYSYRDRQNNEKLFF. CDR3 in DNA: TGTGCCAGCAGTTACTCGTATCGAGACCGACAGAATAATGAAAAACTGTTTTTT. The chain uses TRBV6-2 or TRBV6-3 and TRBJ1-4, with D possibly matching TRBD1 (5 bases). The CDR3 contains 18 residues. V was cut by 0 bases and J by 4 bases, with 18 bases left in between. Germline V CDR1 and CDR2: MNHEY, SVGEGT.

This clone was seen once. This rearrangement joins TRBV28 to TRBJ2-1; D ambiguous. Germline V gene lookup returns CDR1 MDHEN and CDR2 SYDVKM. The CDR3 loop spans 14 amino acids. Trimming took 6 bases from V and 7 from J, leaving 16 bases between them. For the CDR3, the DNA is TGTGCCAGCAGCCAAGTAGGCACAGTAAATGAGCAGTTCTTC. Amino acid sequence: CASSQVGTVNEQFF.

The rearrangement uses TRBV23-1 and TRBJ1-2, with 8 bases matching TRBD1. TRBV23-1 is an ORF, and what it does is uncertain. The J segment lost 3 bases and the V segment lost 3 bases, leaving 9 bases of the junction unmatched. This CDR3 region has 16 residues. The CDR3 loop reads CASSQTGRQGYYGYTF. Written as DNA, the CDR3 is TGCGCCAGCAGTCAGACGGGGAGACAGGGGTACTATGGCTACACCTTC.

This chain joins TRBV10-1 and TRBJ1-5, with 11 positions matching TRBD1. Unmatched junction bases numbered 11, after V lost 3 bases and J lost 1 base. Germline V gene data show CDR1 as WNHNN and CDR2 as SYGVQD (reference sequence). CDR3 length: 19 residues. Written as DNA, the CDR3 is TGCGCCAGCAGTGAACTTATGGGACAGGGGGTCGAAAGCAATCAGCCCCAGCATTTT. As protein: CASSELMGQGVESNQPQHF.

This clone was recorded only once. J is TRBJ1-1 and V is TRBV28; the D is unclear. This CDR3 region has 14 residues. The V gene lost 6 bases and the J gene lost 0 bases, with 11 bases spanning the gap. Germline CDR1 MDHEN, CDR2 SYDVKM. The CDR3 bases are TGTGCCAGCAGGGCCCATAAGTTGAACACTGAAGCTTTCTTT. Its protein product is CASRAHKLNTEAFF.

The rearrangement uses TRBV19 and TRBJ1-1; TRBD1 is a possible D gene (6 bases). The germline gives CDR1 LNHDA, CDR2 SQIVND (reference sequence). The V and J ends lost 3 bases and 2 bases respectively, with 10 bases between them. CDR3 length: 14 residues. The CDR3: CASSMGAKNTEAFF. The CDR3 nucleotides read TGTGCCAGTAGTATGGGGGCGAAAAACACTGAAGCTTTCTTT.

The V gene is TRBV7-2, the J gene TRBJ1-1; D is uncertain. Trimming removed 7 bases from V and 1 base from J, with 13 bases in between. There are 14 residues in the CDR3. Germline CDR1 reads SGHTA; CDR2 reads FQGNSA. The chain's CDR3 is CASTSRGANTEAFF. The CDR3 bases are TGTGCCAGCACCTCGAGAGGTGCGAACACTGAAGCTTTCTTT.

The chain has TRBV19 and TRBJ1-6, with TRBD1 as a possible D gene (5 bases). CDR3 length: 14 residues. V lost 3 bases, J lost 8 bases, and 11 bases lay in between. CDR1 is LNHDA, CDR2 SQIVND, per germline (reference sequence). The DNA for the CDR3 is TGTGCCAGTAGTATCGGGGGAGGGGATTCACCCCTCCACTTT. Residues: CASSIGGGDSPLHF. The variable domain in full, completed from reference TRBV19 and TRBJ1-6, reads DGGITQSPKYLFRKEGQNVTLSCEQNLNHDAMYWYRQDPGQGLRLIYYSQIVNDFQKGDIAEGYSVSREKKESFPLTVTSAQKNPTAFYLCASSIGGGDSPLHFGNGTRLTVT.

A few counts support this clone. The rearrangement links TRBV28 to TRBJ1-2; D not certain. V lost 2 bases and J lost 8, with 12 bases in between. The CDR3 sequence is 13 residues long. CDR1 and CDR2 (germline): MDHEN, SYDVKM. In DNA form, the CDR3 reads TGTGCCAGCAGTTTAGCAGGTCCCGTGGGCTACACCTTC. Amino acid sequence: CASSLAGPVGYTF.

The V and J genes are TRBV7-6 and TRBJ1-1; D gene ambiguous. The CDR3 sequence is 15 residues long. Germline CDR1 and CDR2: SGHVS and FNYEAQ. Trimming removed 3 bases at V and 2 bases at J, with 13 bases between. CDR3 coding DNA: TGTGCCAGCAGCTTCAGTGTCGGGTTTAACACTGAAGCTTTCTTT. Residues: CASSFSVGFNTEAFF.

The V call is TRBV10-3, the J call TRBJ2-5; TRBD1 is a possible D gene (5 bases). V dropped 6 bases and J dropped 2 bases, with 13 bases sitting between them. The CDR3 has 14 residues. From germline, CDR1 is ENHRY and CDR2 SYGVKD. CDR3 DNA: TGTGCCATCAGGTCGGGCACAGGACAAGAGACCCAGTACTTC. It encodes CAIRSGTGQETQYF.

The chain joins TRBV27 to TRBJ2-2; possibly TRBD1 for D (6 bases). In germline, CDR1 is MNHEY, CDR2 SMNVEV (reference sequence). V shed 10 bases and J shed 6 bases, with 18 bases lying between them. This CDR3 comprises 14 residues. The CDR3 nucleotides read TGTGCCACGGCCGGGTTGGGGGCGCCCGGGGAGCTGTTTTTT. It codes for CATAGLGAPGELFF.

This chain uses TRBV10-3 with TRBJ2-3, with 7 bases aligning to TRBD2. CDR1 and CDR2 from the germline V gene are ENHRY and SYGVKD. The V segment lost 6 bases and the J segment 6 bases; nucleotides outside the gene matches: 21. The CDR3 sequence is 18 residues long. The DNA of the CDR3 is TGTGCCATCAGACCCACACCCAGGCGGGAGTCGCGGGGGGATACGCAGTATTTT. It yields the protein CAIRPTPRRESRGDTQYF.

Of note for this clone: A junction boundary mismatches the germline segment, possibly from a read error. The genes are TRBV7-2 and TRBJ2-7, with 8 bases identical to TRBD1. This CDR3 spans 15 amino acids. Germline lookup yields CDR1 SGHTA and CDR2 FQGNSA. The chain's CDR3 is CASSSTIAGTGVLLF. Here the CDR3 DNA reads TGTGCCAGCAGCTCGACAATAGCCGGGACAGGAGTCCTCCTCTTC.

This chain connects TRBV28 to TRBJ2-1; TRBD2 matches 7 bases. The CDR3 extends over 15 amino acids. With 4 bases clipped from V and 4 bases from J, the junction kept 7 bases outside the gene matches. Per the germline V gene, CDR1 is MDHEN and CDR2 is SYDVKM. The CDR3 spells CASSSSGTRYNEQFF. CDR3 in DNA: TGTGCCAGCAGTTCGAGCGGGACGCGGTACAATGAGCAGTTCTTC.